This TCR beta chain was recorded in a study of T cells in Graves' hyperthyroidism and ophthalmopathy. This clonotype was detected many times. Trimming removed 3 bases from V and 3 bases from J, with 12 bases in between. The CDR3 length is 13 residues. CDR1 and CDR2 from the germline V gene are DFQATT and SNEGSKA (reference sequence). The source material, RNA transcripts, was used to amplify TCR beta CDR3 regions. The study used the HTBI primer set for a first-round RT-PCR of the TCR CDR3. TCRdb re-called the multiplex PCR reads through MiXCR, storing one row per CDR3 protein. This sample has about 260,000 distinct CDR3 sequences, with about 25% found just once.

What was sequenced was blood. The sequence was obtained from a man aged 35 to 55 with Graves' hyperthyroidism that later progressed to Graves' ophthalmopathy. J is TRBJ2-7 and V is TRBV20-1; D not resolved. CDR3 sequence reads: CSASLSSNYEQYF. DNA for the CDR3: TGCAGTGCTAGTTTATCGTCTAACTACGAGCAGTACTTC.